This T cell receptor (beta chain) originates from a study of blood T cell repertoires in COVID-19. About the study: Sites in the United States, Italy and Spain provided acute and convalescent COVID-19 samples.

Trimming shortened V by 0 bases and J by 6 bases, and 12 bases separated the two germline ends. This CDR3 is 15 amino acids long. In germline, CDR1 is SGHTA, CDR2 FQGNSA. Assay: immunoSEQ multiplex PCR; the TCRdb copy retains only in-frame clones and omits some. The sample records about 410,000 clones, 89% being singletons. Material for sequencing was peripheral blood. This sequence originates from a woman aged 40 to 55 with COVID-19, enrolled during active disease. The chain is built from TRBV7-2 and TRBJ1-5, with D hard to call. The CDR3 is CASSLAGVNSQPQHF. DNA for the CDR3: TGTGCCAGCAGCTTAGCCGGAGTAAATAGTCAGCCCCAGCATTTT.